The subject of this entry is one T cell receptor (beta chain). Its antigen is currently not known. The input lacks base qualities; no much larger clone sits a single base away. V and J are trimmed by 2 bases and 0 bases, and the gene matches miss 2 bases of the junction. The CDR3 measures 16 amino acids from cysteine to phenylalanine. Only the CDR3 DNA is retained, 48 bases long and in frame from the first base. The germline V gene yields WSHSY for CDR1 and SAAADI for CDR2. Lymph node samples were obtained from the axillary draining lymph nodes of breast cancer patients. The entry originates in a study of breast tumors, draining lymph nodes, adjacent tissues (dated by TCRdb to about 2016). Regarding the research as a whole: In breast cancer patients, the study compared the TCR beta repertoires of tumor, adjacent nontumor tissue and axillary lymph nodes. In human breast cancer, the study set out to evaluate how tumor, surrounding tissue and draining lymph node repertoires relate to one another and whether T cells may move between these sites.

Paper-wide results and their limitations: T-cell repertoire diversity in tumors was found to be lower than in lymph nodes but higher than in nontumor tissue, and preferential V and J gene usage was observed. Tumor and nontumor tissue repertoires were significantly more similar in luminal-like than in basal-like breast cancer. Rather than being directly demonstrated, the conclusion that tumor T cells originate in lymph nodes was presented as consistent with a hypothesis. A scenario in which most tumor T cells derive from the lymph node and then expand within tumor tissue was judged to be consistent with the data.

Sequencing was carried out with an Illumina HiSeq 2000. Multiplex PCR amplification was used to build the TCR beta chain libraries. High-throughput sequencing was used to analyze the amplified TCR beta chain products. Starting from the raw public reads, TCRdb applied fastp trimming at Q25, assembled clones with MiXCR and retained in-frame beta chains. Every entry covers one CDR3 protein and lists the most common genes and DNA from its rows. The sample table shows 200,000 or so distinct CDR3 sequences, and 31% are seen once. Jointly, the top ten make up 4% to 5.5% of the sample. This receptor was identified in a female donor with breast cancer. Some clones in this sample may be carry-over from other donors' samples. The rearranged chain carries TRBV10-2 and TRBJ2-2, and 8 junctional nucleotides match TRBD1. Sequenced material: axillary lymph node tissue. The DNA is TGCGCCAGCAGTGAGGGACAGGGCGCGAACACCGGGGAGCTGTTTTTT. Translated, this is CASSEGQGANTGELFF.